The 26 T cell receptor beta chains below come from one sample, sequenced in a study of T cells in Graves' hyperthyroidism and ophthalmopathy. Using RNA transcripts as the source, TCR beta CDR3 regions were amplified. HTBI primers were the set used in a first-round RT-PCR of the TCR CDR3. Each CDR3 protein gets one entry after TCRdb re-called the multiplex PCR reads with MiXCR. The sample lists 490,000 or so distinct CDR3 sequences, just under 20% occurring once. The source material was blood. The receptors were gathered from a man aged 35-49 years with Graves' ophthalmopathy.

V is TRBV12-3 or TRBV12-4 and J is TRBJ2-7; D might be TRBD2 (5 bases). Trimming took off 6 bases at V and 3 bases at J, with 15 bases between the two ends. The CDR3 consists of 14 residues. CDR3 sequence (DNA): TGTGCCAGCAGCCCCCACACGGGGTACTACGAGCAGTACTTC. As protein: CASSPHTGYYEQYF.

The DNA of the CDR3 is TGCAGTGCTAGGGGGATAATGAATGAGCAGTTCTTC. Translated, it gives CSARGIMNEQFF. The gene calls are TRBV20-1 and TRBJ2-1; D gene ambiguous. The length of the CDR3 is 12 residues. In germline, CDR1 is DFQATT, CDR2 SNEGSKA (reference sequence). Trimming removed 3 bases at V and 7 bases at J, with 10 bases between.

The chain links TRBV5-1 to TRBJ1-4, with D hard to call. Germline CDR1 is SGHRS and CDR2 is YFSETQ. The CDR3 contains 15 residues. The germline V and J ends were trimmed by 2 bases and 7 bases, with 15 bases remaining between them. In DNA, the CDR3 is TGCGCCAGCAGCTTAACGAGCTTGAGGAGTGAAAAACTGTTTTTT. This sequence encodes CASSLTSLRSEKLFF.

This clonotype was found a few times. The chain combines TRBV18 with TRBJ2-5, with 8 bases matching TRBD1. The CDR3 spans 13 residues. The ends lost 8 bases at V and 5 bases at J; junction bases unmatched: 7. The germline gives CDR1 KGHSH, CDR2 LQKENI. The CDR3 spells CASSARTGETQYF. In DNA, the CDR3 is TGTGCCAGCAGCGCCCGGACAGGGGAGACCCAGTACTTC.

With regard to this clonotype: A much larger clone differs by one base, so this may be a read error. The rearrangement joins TRBV2 to TRBJ2-2; D may be TRBD2 (5 bases). This CDR3 spans 13 amino acids. Per germline, CDR1 SNHLY and CDR2 FYNNEI. This CDR3 is CASSLSYTGVLFF. CDR3 DNA: TGTGCCAGCAGTTTGTCATACACCGGGGTGCTGTTTTTT.

This clonotype showed up many times. The chain combines TRBV4-3 with TRBJ2-3; no definite D call. The CDR3 consists of 14 residues. Trimming shortened V by 1 base and J by 5 bases, and 10 bases separated the two germline ends. Looked up from germline, CDR1 is LGHNA and CDR2 is YSLEER. CDR3 in DNA: TGCGCCAGCAGCCAAGTCACCCGAGGAGATACGCAGTATTTT. Amino acid sequence: CASSQVTRGDTQYF.

This clonotype was counted at least ten times. The rearrangement links TRBV11-2 to TRBJ2-2; TRBD2 matches at 8 bases. The CDR3 is made up of 17 amino acids. The J segment lost 3 bases and the V segment lost 7 bases, leaving 13 bases of the junction unmatched. Germline CDR1 and CDR2: SGHAT and FQNNGV. DNA of the CDR3: TGTGCCAGCATAGCGGGACTCTCTTTGGGGGACACCGGGGAGCTGTTTTTT. Its translation is CASIAGLSLGDTGELFF.

This clonotype was counted only a few times. This may come from a read error, since a much larger clone is one base off. The chain carries TRBV28 and TRBJ2-7; tentatively, D is TRBD2 (6 bases). This CDR3 is built from 16 residues. Trimming removed 5 bases at V and 0 bases at J, with 17 bases between. CDR1 and CDR2 from the germline V gene are MDHEN and SYDVKM. The CDR3 here is CASSTWAGIPSYEQYF. The CDR3 DNA follows: TGTGCCAGCAGTACGTGGGCGGGAATACCCTCCTACGAGCAGTACTTC.

This clonotype was counted at least ten times. The chain employs TRBV27 and TRBJ2-3; 11 nucleotides line up with TRBD2. Germline values: CDR1 MNHEY, CDR2 SMNVEV (reference sequence). The CDR3 length is 15 residues. J gave up 5 bases and V 3 bases, and 4 bases lay outside the gene matches. The CDR3 nucleotides read TGTGCCAGCAGTTTTCCTAGCGGGAGGATAGATACGCAGTATTTT. Protein: CASSFPSGRIDTQYF.

This clonotype was detected only a few times. The V call is TRBV13, the J call TRBJ2-1, with D unresolved. CDR1 is PRHDT and CDR2 is FYEKMQ in the germline V gene (reference sequence). This CDR3 region has 19 residues. Trimming took 5 bases from V and 0 from J, leaving 23 bases between them. The DNA for the CDR3 is TGTGCCAGCAGCCACCGGAAAGGGCGCCGGGTCAGCTCCTACAATGAGCAGTTCTTC. It yields the protein CASSHRKGRRVSSYNEQFF.

The V call is TRBV7-2, the J call TRBJ2-3; 10 bases map to TRBD2. The germline V gene has CDR1 SGHTA and CDR2 FQGNSA. V trimming: 5 bases; J trimming: 4 bases; junction bases outside the gene matches: 9. The CDR3 length is 16 residues. In DNA, the CDR3 is TGTGCCAGCAGCCGTAGGAGCGGGGGGGCCCCAGATACGCAGTATTTT. Encoded protein: CASSRRSGGAPDTQYF.

The table lists this clonotype with many counts. The V call is TRBV6-1, the J call TRBJ2-7, with 8 bases aligning to TRBD1. Germline assignment: CDR1 MNHNS and CDR2 SASEGT. The CDR3 has 15 residues. J gave up 4 bases and V 6 bases, and 11 bases lay outside the gene matches. Written as DNA, the CDR3 is TGTGCCAGCAGCCAGGACAGGGTAAGACGTTACGAGCAGTACTTC. Translated: CASSQDRVRRYEQYF.

V and J are TRBV5-6 and TRBJ1-1, with 9 bases fitting TRBD1. With 5 bases clipped from V and 1 base from J, the junction kept 9 bases outside the gene matches. Germline values: CDR1 SGHDT, CDR2 YYEEEE. This CDR3 region has 16 residues. The CDR3 coding sequence is TGTGCCAGCAGTTATGCCCCGGGACAGGGGAACACTGAAGCTTTCTTT. It specifies CASSYAPGQGNTEAFF.

This clonotype was seen many times. The chain employs TRBV2 and TRBJ1-2; weak D call: TRBD1 (6 bases). The germline CDR1 and CDR2 sequences are SNHLY and FYNNEI. V was shortened by 6 bases and J by 3 bases, with 17 bases between the two germline ends. CDR3 size: 15 residues. CDR3 nucleotides: TGTGCCAGCAGGGAACCCCGACAGGAGCACTATGGCTACACCTTC. Its translation: CASREPRQEHYGYTF.

Ten or more counts support this clonotype. The chain couples TRBV7-2 to TRBJ2-3; TRBD2 might be the D (6 bases). The CDR3 spans 15 residues. The ends were cut back, 5 bases at V and 0 bases at J, with 12 bases in the middle. In germline, CDR1 is SGHTA, CDR2 FQGNSA. In DNA form, the CDR3 reads TGTGCCAGCAGCCGGGGAGGCCCTAGCACAGATACGCAGTATTTT. Protein product: CASSRGGPSTDTQYF.

In its sample, this clonotype was seen a few times. The rearrangement links TRBV30 to TRBJ2-7; TRBD1 matches at 7 bases. This CDR3 spans 15 amino acids. V was clipped by 2 bases and J by 1 base; unmatched bases: 8. CDR1 is GTSNPN and CDR2 is SVGIG in the germline V gene (reference sequence). The CDR3 DNA reads as TGTGCCTGGAGTTACAGGGGATGGGGTTCCTACGAGCAGTACTTC. Encoded protein: CAWSYRGWGSYEQYF. The whole variable domain, filled in from reference TRBV30 and TRBJ2-7, reads SQTIHQWPATLVQPVGSPLSLECTVEGTSNPNLYWYRQAAGRGLQLLFYSVGIGQISSEVPQNLSASRPQDRQFILSSKKLLLSDSGFYLCAWSYRGWGSYEQYFGPGTRLTVT.

In its sample, this clonotype was seen many times. The rearrangement uses TRBV7-2 and TRBJ2-1; D remains ambiguous. This CDR3 is 15 amino acids long. The V and J ends lost 2 bases and 0 bases respectively, with 8 bases between them. Germline loops: CDR1 SGHTA, CDR2 FQGNSA. The CDR3: CASSLFYGSYNEQFF. CDR3 DNA sequence: TGTGCCAGCAGCTTATTCTATGGCTCCTACAATGAGCAGTTCTTC.

The chain recombines TRBV19 with TRBJ1-2; D gene uncertain. The CDR3 has 15 amino acids. The germline V gene encodes CDR1 LNHDA and CDR2 SQIVND (reference sequence). V was clipped by 5 bases and J by 1 base, with 14 bases between them. The CDR3 loop is CASSSTWTDNYGYTF. The CDR3 DNA reads TGTGCCAGTAGTTCCACTTGGACGGATAACTATGGCTACACCTTC. The variable domain in full, completed from reference TRBV19 and TRBJ1-2, reads DGGITQSPKYLFRKEGQNVTLSCEQNLNHDAMYWYRQDPGQGLRLIYYSQIVNDFQKGDIAEGYSVSREKKESFPLTVTSAQKNPTAFYLCASSSTWTDNYGYTFGSGTRLTVV.

This clonotype was observed at least ten times. The CDR3 loop is CASSRWGQSSYEQYF. Here the CDR3 DNA reads TGTGCCAGCAGTCGTTGGGGACAGAGCTCCTACGAGCAGTACTTC. The J gene is TRBJ2-7, the V gene TRBV27, with 7 bases that match TRBD1. V shed 5 bases and J 0 bases; nucleotides not matched to a gene: 7. The V gene's germline CDR1 is MNHEY and CDR2 SMNVEV (reference sequence). There are 15 residues in the CDR3.

The CDR3 DNA sequence: TGTGCCGGTTGGTCCGGACTAGGCTCACCCCTCCACTTT. Translated, it gives CAGWSGLGSPLHF. The rearrangement joins TRBV30 to TRBJ1-6, with unresolved D. The CDR3 covers 13 residues. Trimming left V 8 bases short and J 10 bases short, with 18 bases between. The V gene's germline CDR1 is GTSNPN and CDR2 SVGIG (reference sequence). The variable domain in full, completed from reference TRBV30 and TRBJ1-6, reads SQTIHQWPATLVQPVGSPLSLECTVEGTSNPNLYWYRQAAGRGLQLLFYSVGIGQISSEVPQNLSASRPQDRQFILSSKKLLLSDSGFYLCAGWSGLGSPLHFGNGTRLTVT.

This clonotype was detected only a few times. As DNA, the CDR3 is TGCAGCGTTACTTGGCTGGCGGGGCGCACAGATACGCAGTATTTT. It specifies CSVTWLAGRTDTQYF. The V call is TRBV29-1, the J call TRBJ2-3, with D perhaps matching TRBD2 (6 bases). V was shortened by 5 bases and J by 1 base, with 16 bases between the two germline ends. CDR1 SQVTM and CDR2 ANQGSEA come from the germline V gene. This CDR3 region has 15 residues.

The chain employs TRBV5-6 and TRBJ1-5, with D maybe TRBD1 (6 bases). V was pared by 1 base and J by 3 bases, with 11 bases between. Germline V gene sequence: CDR1 SGHDT, CDR2 YYEEEE. This CDR3 region has 15 residues. The CDR3 DNA is TGTGCCAGCAGCTTGAGGGGGGCACTCAATCAGCCCCAGCATTTT. It codes for CASSLRGALNQPQHF.

This clonotype was observed many times. This chain uses TRBV18 with TRBJ2-5, with TRBD2 matching over 14 bases. The trim removed 2 bases at V and 5 bases at J, leaving 4 bases unmatched. CDR3 length equals 16 residues. CDR1 KGHSH and CDR2 LQKENI come from the germline V gene. The DNA for the CDR3 is TGTGCCAGCTCACCAGGACTAGCGGGAGGTGTTGAGACCCAGTACTTC. This codes for CASSPGLAGGVETQYF.

The chain has TRBV11-2 and TRBJ2-2; TRBD2 matches 11 bases. The CDR3 sequence is 18 residues long. Trimming removed 3 bases from V and 7 bases from J; junction bases left unmatched: 13. CDR1 and CDR2 (germline): SGHAT, FQNNGV. The CDR3, as DNA: TGTGCCAGCAGCTTGATTGTGGAAAGACTAGCGGGGAACGGGGAGCTGTTTTTT. Protein product: CASSLIVERLAGNGELFF.

This chain links TRBV7-2 with TRBJ2-7, with D possibly being TRBD1 or TRBD2 (6 bases each). The CDR3 runs 12 residues. Trimming shortened V by 4 bases and J by 7 bases, and 11 bases separated the two germline ends. Germline lookup yields CDR1 SGHTA and CDR2 FQGNSA. The CDR3 reads CASSWRGREQYF. In DNA form, the CDR3 reads TGTGCCAGCAGCTGGAGGGGGAGAGAGCAGTACTTC.

This clonotype was seen many times. This rearrangement joins TRBV6-1 to TRBJ2-7, with a weak D call TRBD2 (6 bases). The CDR3 covers 15 residues. From germline, CDR1 is MNHNS and CDR2 SASEGT. Trimming cost V 7 bases and J 5 bases, with 21 bases left between them. The CDR3 DNA follows: TGTGCCAGCAACATGCCAGCGGGTGGTAGGAACGAGCAGTACTTC. This gives the protein CASNMPAGGRNEQYF.